These 31 T cell receptor beta chains share one sample of origin, sequenced in a study of blood T cells in healthy people across ages (dated by TCRdb to between 2015 and 2016). Libraries were made using 5' RACE. TCRdb records Illumina HiSeq 2500 as the sequencer. A second PCR of roughly 6 to 12 cycles was performed with a sample-barcoded 5' primer and a J-beta primer mix. In TCRdb, the public reads were trimmed at Q25 with fastp and aligned with MiXCR, with productive beta chains retained. CDR3 protein duplicates are merged, each entry listing the most common genes and DNA. Across this sample there are 650,000 to 700,000 distinct CDR3 sequences, with 32% seen only once. Of the sample, roughly 14% is held by the ten largest clones. Sequenced material: blood. The receptors were sampled from a woman older than 75 in good health. Donor details come from another sample of the same person, matched by shared clones.

The chain employs TRBV29-1 and TRBJ2-7; 13 bases match TRBD2. The assigned J gene may be wrong: the sequence end matches TRBJ2-5 better. The CDR3 contains 15 residues. Germline V gene data show CDR1 as SQVTM and CDR2 as ANQGSEA. DNA of the CDR3: TGCAGCGTTGCAGGACTAGCGGGAGTGTGGGAGACCCAGTACTTC. Translated: CSVAGLAGVWETQYF.

Concerning this clonotype: This could be a read error, since a much larger clone is one nucleotide away. The chain joins TRBV15 to TRBJ2-1; D is undetermined. There are 13 residues in the CDR3. Germline V lookup: CDR1 LNHNV, CDR2 YYDKDF (reference sequence). The CDR3 is CATSRDSYNERFF. The CDR3, as DNA: TGTGCCACCAGCAGAGACTCCTACAATGAGCGGTTCTTC.

This clonotype was seen only a few times. This sequence joins TRBV12-3 or TRBV12-4 and TRBJ2-3; D unclear. V shed 7 bases and J shed 4 bases, with 9 bases lying between them. CDR3 size: 12 residues. CDR3 sequence reads: CASTFSADTQYF. In nucleotides, the CDR3 is TGTGCCAGCACTTTTTCAGCAGATACGCAGTATTTT.

The chain carries TRBV7-9 and TRBJ2-2; D call uncertain. CDR3 length: 15 residues. The V and J ends lost 1 base and 0 bases respectively, with 6 bases between them. The germline CDR1 and CDR2 sequences are SEHNR and FQNEAQ (reference sequence). In DNA form, the CDR3 reads TGTGCCAGCAGCTTAGGCATTACGAACACCGGGGAGCTGTTTTTT. This encodes CASSLGITNTGELFF.

V usage is TRBV7-2 and J usage is TRBJ2-3; 7 nucleotides align to TRBD1. The CDR3 covers 15 residues. Germline V gene sequence: CDR1 SGHTA, CDR2 FQGNSA. Trimming removed 1 base from V and 5 bases from J; junction bases left unmatched: 6. The CDR3 DNA sequence: TGTGCCAGCAGCTTAGAGGGGGCCTACCTAGATACGCAGTATTTT. Its protein is CASSLEGAYLDTQYF.

Comment on this clonotype: A much bigger clone sits one base away, suggesting this may be a read error. This rearrangement joins TRBV2 to TRBJ2-7; no clear D gene. Germline V gene data show CDR1 as SNHLY and CDR2 as FYNNEI. V lost 5 bases and J lost 3, with 14 bases in between. The CDR3 spans 14 residues. CDR3: CASSLSLVSYEQYF. The CDR3 DNA sequence: TGTGCCAGCAGTTTAAGTCTAGTGAGCTACGAGCAGTACTTC.

The sample holds a few counts of this clonotype. Germline and junction disagree at one end, which may indicate a read error. The chain has TRBV7-3 and TRBJ2-7; D tentatively reads TRBD1 or TRBD2 (6 bases each). TRBJ2-5 explains the end of the DNA better; the J call may be wrong. The CDR3 has 14 amino acids. The V gene's germline CDR1 is SGHTA and CDR2 FQGTGA. The CDR3 here is CASSLVGGQGTQYF. In DNA, the CDR3 is TGTGCCAGCAGCTTAGTGGGGGGACAAGGGACCCAGTACTTC.

This clonotype was seen more than once but under ten times. The rearrangement uses TRBV15 and TRBJ2-3; weak D call: TRBD2 (5 bases). CDR3 length equals 14 residues. V was pared by 5 bases and J by 1 base, with 10 bases between. The V gene's germline CDR1 is LNHNV and CDR2 YYDKDF (reference sequence). The CDR3 nucleotides are TGTGCCACCAGCCCCAGCGGAGGCACAGATACGCAGTATTTT. This encodes CATSPSGGTDTQYF.

This clonotype was observed a handful of times. The chain recombines TRBV6-1 with TRBJ1-6; D gene unclear. The CDR3 loop spans 15 amino acids. With 4 bases removed from V and 5 bases from J, the gap between germline ends came to 12 bases. Germline V gene lookup returns CDR1 MNHNS and CDR2 SASEGT. CDR3 sequence: CASSGHGGNNSPLHF. DNA of the CDR3: TGTGCCAGCAGTGGACATGGAGGGAATAATTCACCCCTCCACTTT.

The chain recombines TRBV4-1 with TRBJ2-7; D gene unclear. Between the trimmed V and J ends, which lost 2 bases and 0 bases, there was a span of 14 bases. The CDR3 is 16 amino acids. Germline V gives CDR1 MGHRA, CDR2 YSYEKL. In DNA form, the CDR3 reads TGCGCCAGCAGCCAACAAGGTCTCTCAAGCTCCTACGAGCAGTACTTC. As protein: CASSQQGLSSSYEQYF.

This clonotype was seen many times. The CDR3 region is CATRGAFSYNEQFF. As DNA, the CDR3 is TGTGCCACTCGGGGGGCCTTCTCCTACAATGAGCAGTTCTTC. This rearrangement joins TRBV6-1 to TRBJ2-1, with TRBD2 as a possible D gene (7 bases). The V end was cut by 10 bases, the J end by 0 bases, with 13 bases between. Per the germline V gene, CDR1 is MNHNS and CDR2 is SASEGT. The CDR3 totals 14 residues.

The table lists this clonotype with a few counts. CDR3 DNA: TGTGCCGGCAAGAAGGGGGCCTCTGGGGCCAACGTCCTGACTTTC. Translating it yields CAGKKGASGANVLTF. The chain recombines TRBV6-1 with TRBJ2-6; the match to TRBD1 covers 7 bases. The CDR3 is 15 residues long. V lost 11 bases and J lost 0; bases outside the gene matches: 7. Per germline, CDR1 MNHNS and CDR2 SASEGT.

This chain links TRBV7-6 with TRBJ2-4; 8 bases line up with TRBD1. The closer fit of TRBJ2-7 to the DNA end suggests the J call may be wrong. The germline CDR1 and CDR2 sequences are SGHVS and FNYEAQ. CDR3 length: 14 residues. CDR3 sequence reads: CASSFPGQGPEQYF. DNA of the CDR3: TGTGCCAGCAGCTTCCCAGGACAGGGCCCCGAGCAGTACTTC.

The genes are TRBV6-5 and TRBJ2-5; D could derive from TRBD1 or TRBD2 (5 bases each). The J call is uncertain, as TRBJ2-7 better fits the DNA end. Germline assignment: CDR1 MNHEY and CDR2 SVGAGI. The length of the CDR3 is 15 residues. CDR3 residues: CASSYLNGALYEQYF. The CDR3 DNA sequence: TGTGCCAGCAGTTACCTCAACGGGGCTTTGTACGAGCAGTACTTC.

This clonotype was recorded at least ten times. The V call is TRBV20-1, the J call TRBJ2-3; weak D call: TRBD1 (6 bases). Per germline, CDR1 DFQATT and CDR2 SNEGSKA (reference sequence). Trimming took 1 base from V and 6 from J, leaving 8 bases between them. CDR3 size: 12 residues. In nucleotides, the CDR3 is TGCAGTGCTAGAGGAGGGGGTGATACGCAGTATTTT. Its protein is CSARGGGDTQYF.

The chain couples TRBV20-1 to TRBJ2-3, with D maybe TRBD2 (6 bases). V gave up 0 bases and J gave up 1 base, with 11 bases separating them. Germline V gene data show CDR1 as DFQATT and CDR2 as SNEGSKA (reference sequence). The CDR3 loop spans 15 amino acids. The CDR3 sequence: CSARDLRDGTDTQYF. As DNA, the CDR3 is TGCAGTGCTAGAGATTTGCGGGATGGCACAGATACGCAGTATTTT.

This clonotype occurred many times. The rearrangement uses TRBV6-4 and TRBJ2-1; 8 bases map to TRBD1. Trimming cost V 3 bases and J 7 bases; bases outside gene matches: 5. The CDR3 loop spans 14 amino acids. Germline lookup yields CDR1 MRHNA and CDR2 SNTAGT. CDR3 protein: CASSEGQEWNEQFF. CDR3 sequence (DNA): TGTGCCAGCAGTGAGGGACAGGAGTGGAATGAGCAGTTCTTC.

This chain uses TRBV20-1 with TRBJ2-3, with D tentatively TRBD1 (5 bases). V dropped 2 bases and J dropped 8 bases, with 20 bases sitting between them. The CDR3 has 15 amino acids. The germline V gene has CDR1 DFQATT and CDR2 SNEGSKA (reference sequence). DNA of the CDR3: TGCAGTGCTAGATCGGCTGGATACCTGCAGGGTACGCAGTATTTT. It encodes CSARSAGYLQGTQYF.

V is TRBV5-5 and J is TRBJ2-4; TRBD2 matches 11 bases. Gene TRBJ2-7 matches the end of the DNA better, so the J call may be wrong. The CDR3 has 15 amino acids. Per germline, CDR1 SGHKS and CDR2 YYEKEE (reference sequence). The CDR3 DNA reads TGTGCCAGCAGTCCGGGACTAGCGGCGCTCTACGAGCAGTACTTC. Translating gives CASSPGLAALYEQYF.

CDR3 bases: TGTGCCAGCAGCGCAGGGGTTCGGAATCAGCCCCAGCATTTT. It yields the protein CASSAGVRNQPQHF. The V call is TRBV7-2, the J call TRBJ1-5; D may be TRBD1 (6 bases). Germline V CDR1 and CDR2: SGHTA, FQGNSA. The CDR3 consists of 14 residues. V lost 5 bases to trimming and J lost 4 bases, with 12 bases between them.

The chain is built from TRBV20-1 and TRBJ1-1; TRBD1 is a possible D gene (5 bases). Between the trimmed V and J ends, which lost 7 bases and 0 bases, there was a span of 12 bases. Germline lookup yields CDR1 DFQATT and CDR2 SNEGSKA (reference sequence). CDR3 size: 13 residues. CDR3 in DNA: TGCAGTGTTTGGAGACAGTTGAACACTGAAGCTTTCTTT. It codes for CSVWRQLNTEAFF.

This clonotype showed up just a few times. The rearrangement uses TRBV6-5 and TRBJ2-7; D may be TRBD1 (5 bases). V was cut by 2 bases and J by 1 base, with 6 bases left in between. The germline V gene encodes CDR1 MNHEY and CDR2 SVGAGI. The CDR3 length is 13 residues. This CDR3 reads CASSYPGSYEQYF. CDR3 in DNA: TGTGCCAGCAGTTACCCAGGGTCCTACGAGCAGTACTTC.

This clonotype was seen a handful of times. This chain connects TRBV7-9 to TRBJ1-1; a weak D match, TRBD1 (5 bases). CDR3 size: 14 residues. The V end was cut by 1 base, the J end by 4 bases, with 10 bases between. Germline V gene sequence: CDR1 SEHNR, CDR2 FQNEAQ (reference sequence). CDR3 sequence reads: CASSLGRQGTEAFF. The CDR3 DNA sequence: TGTGCCAGCAGCTTAGGACGGCAGGGCACTGAAGCTTTCTTT.

This clonotype was observed many times. The V call is TRBV5-1, the J call TRBJ1-1; D uncertain. Germline V gives CDR1 SGHRS, CDR2 YFSETQ. The V end lost 1 base, the J end lost 1 base, and 8 bases lay between the germline ends. The CDR3 consists of 14 residues. This CDR3 reads CASSLRRKNTEAFF. CDR3 nucleotides: TGCGCCAGCAGCTTGCGGCGGAAGAACACTGAAGCTTTCTTT.

This clonotype was picked up many times. The chain recombines TRBV9 with TRBJ1-4, with D unresolved. V gave up 0 bases and J gave up 3 bases, with 3 bases separating them. The CDR3 is 13 residues long. Looked up from germline, CDR1 is SGDLS and CDR2 is YYNGEE. DNA of the CDR3: TGTGCCAGCAGCGTAGCAGCTAATGAAAAACTGTTTTTT. It encodes CASSVAANEKLFF.

This clonotype was seen at least ten times. V is TRBV20-1 and J is TRBJ1-1; D is uncertain. The CDR3 consists of 15 residues. The ends were cut back, 0 bases at V and 5 bases at J, with 16 bases in the middle. Per germline, CDR1 DFQATT and CDR2 SNEGSKA (reference sequence). The CDR3 coding sequence is TGCAGTGCTAGAGATCGGGAGGGTCGGTGGACTGAAGCTTTCTTT. Translating it yields CSARDREGRWTEAFF.

This chain joins TRBV18 and TRBJ1-1, with D perhaps matching TRBD1 (6 bases). There are 15 residues in the CDR3. V was cut by 5 bases and J by 0 bases, with 13 bases left in between. Germline V CDR1 and CDR2: KGHSH, LQKENI. The CDR3 protein is CASSASTGLNTEAFF. In nucleotides, the CDR3 is TGTGCCAGCTCAGCTTCGACAGGCTTGAACACTGAAGCTTTCTTT.

This clonotype was seen ten or more times. This sequence joins TRBV11-1 and TRBJ2-3; 8 nucleotides match TRBD2. The length of the CDR3 is 14 residues. Germline V gene sequence: CDR1 SGHAT, CDR2 FQDESV (reference sequence). The junction had 5 bases not matched to a gene; V was cut back by 3 bases and J by 6 bases. CDR3 DNA sequence: TGTGCCAGCAGCTTTAGCGGGGTCGGGGATACGCAGTATTTT. This sequence encodes CASSFSGVGDTQYF.

The chain uses TRBV12-3 or TRBV12-4 and TRBJ1-2; TRBD1 aligns across 9 bases. The CDR3 loop spans 15 amino acids. The junction had 6 bases not matched to a gene; V was cut back by 3 bases and J by 4 bases. CDR3 DNA sequence: TGTGCCAGCAGTTTCACAGGGGGCTCGGCCTATGGCTACACCTTC. This encodes CASSFTGGSAYGYTF.

This clonotype was seen a handful of times. A much larger clone is a single base away; this may be a read error. V usage is TRBV5-5 and J usage is TRBJ2-1; 8 bases line up with TRBD2. CDR3 size: 16 residues. CDR1 SGHKS and CDR2 YYEKEE come from the germline V gene (reference sequence). The V segment lost 2 bases and the J segment 7 bases; nucleotides outside the gene matches: 11. The CDR3 DNA sequence: TGTGCCAGCAGCTTCGGGAGGGCTAGCGTTCGTAATGAGCAGTTCTTC. The encoded protein is CASSFGRASVRNEQFF.

The table lists this clonotype with many counts. The chain employs TRBV29-1 and TRBJ2-7; D could derive from TRBD1 or TRBD2 (5 bases each). Trimming cost V 6 bases and J 3 bases, with 9 bases left between them. Per germline, CDR1 SQVTM and CDR2 ANQGSEA. This CDR3 is built from 11 residues. The CDR3 loop is CSVRDVYEQYF. The CDR3 nucleotides are TGCAGCGTACGGGACGTCTACGAGCAGTACTTC.